This T cell receptor beta chain is from a study of technical replicates of blood from a few donors (dated by TCRdb to about 2017). The library was obtained by the immunoSEQ multiplex PCR assay. TCRdb holds this immuneACCESS table with in-frame rearrangements only. Some clones are missing; in checked studies, unresolved V genes explain under half, and the rest has no known cause. This sample gives around 100,000 clones in total; about 95% of them show up just once. The ten largest clonotypes hold 0.3% to 0.35% of the sample. V drops 0 bases and J drops 1 base, leaving 7 bases in between. The cysteine opens and the phenylalanine closes a CDR3 of 14 amino acids. The only DNA kept is the CDR3, 42 bases in frame from the first base. The germline V gene specifies MGHRA as CDR1 and YSYEKL as CDR2. Points on this clone: Its binding antigen is unknown. One base away there is no much larger clone; base qualities are not given.

Input material: T cells isolated from PBMCs. The rearranged segments are TRBV4-1 and TRBJ2-7; the D segment cannot be called with confidence. This TCR came from a human donor in good health. The bases are TGCGCCAGCAGCCAAGACGTCAGATCCTACGAGCAGTACTTC. Its coded protein is CASSQDVRSYEQYF.